This T cell receptor beta chain stems from a study of control samples from healthy donors and cancer patients (dated by TCRdb to 2018 to 2020). The library was produced with the immunoSEQ multiplex PCR assay. The clones in this table, taken by TCRdb from immuneACCESS, are in-frame only. Not every clone is retained; where verified, under half of the shortfall comes from an unresolved V gene, and the cause of the rest is unknown. The table for this sample lists around 42,000 clones; around 94% of them were counted only once. The leading ten clones occupy 20% to 30% of the sample. Here V drops 0 bases and J drops 5 bases, and the junction holds 9 bases not matched to any gene. CDR1 SGHDT and CDR2 YYEEEE were looked up in the germline V gene. The CDR3, cysteine through phenylalanine, is 17 amino acids long. The only DNA kept is the CDR3, 51 bases in frame from the first base. Regarding this clone: Its target antigen remains unknown. Nothing much larger sits one base from this clone, and base qualities are not available.

This TCR came from a man aged 60 to 69 in good health. Sequencing was done on a sample of blood. The receptor chain draws on TRBV5-6 and TRBJ2-3; the junction holds 10 bases that match TRBD2. CDR3 reads: CASSLAVSGRARDTQYF. The DNA sequence is TGTGCCAGCAGCTTGGCCGTGAGCGGGAGGGCCAGAGATACGCAGTATTTT.